This T cell receptor beta chain was recovered during a study of blood T cell repertoires in COVID-19. Study as a whole: Samples of COVID-19 (acute and convalescent) were obtained from the United States, Italy and Spain. PBMCs, B-cell-depleted T cells, or T cells provided the cDNA or gDNA that made up the material.

In the authors' methods: By means of reference gene primer amplification, nucleated cell counts were estimated. Libraries were prepared by immunoSEQ multiplex PCR; TCRdb keeps only in-frame clonotypes and omits some of them. V and J calls and clone size are given by that table; D and trimming were obtained from the DNA. Found here are 190,000 or so clones, roughly 73% of them singletons; the top ten hold around 2.8%. The sample consisted of peripheral blood. The source of this sequence is a woman of 80 years or more with active or convalescent COVID-19.

The CDR3 bases are TGTGCCAGCACCGAGGGCGGGACAGGGGGTCACGAGCAGTACTTC. This codes for CASTEGGTGGHEQYF. The V and J genes are TRBV5-4 and TRBJ2-7; TRBD1 agrees at 11 bases. V was pared by 6 bases and J by 5 bases, with 10 bases of the junction left unmatched. CDR1 and CDR2 from the germline V gene are SGHNT and YYREEE (reference sequence). There are 15 residues in the CDR3.